The clone carrying this TCR beta chain was seen many times. Its antigen is as yet unknown. These data come from a study of response to subunit inactivated influenza vaccine. TCRdb re-called the RT-PCR reads through MiXCR, storing one row per CDR3 protein. Here the sample spans about 310,000 distinct CDR3 sequences, 20% to 25% being singletons. Overall study results and limits: After each seasonal influenza vaccination, few new T cells are recruited, the authors suggested.

The V and J ends lost 5 bases and 0 bases, in that order; junction bases with no gene match: 5. The CDR3 totals 15 residues. This receptor was identified in a man between 50 and 69 years old who received an inactivated influenza vaccine. Material: PBMCs from blood, obtained less than 22 months after vaccination. The gene calls are TRBV12-3 or TRBV12-4 and TRBJ1-1; 8 positions match TRBD1. The DNA for the CDR3 is TGTGCCAGCAGTCTTTGGACAGGGATGAACACTGAAGCTTTCTTT. Residues: CASSLWTGMNTEAFF.